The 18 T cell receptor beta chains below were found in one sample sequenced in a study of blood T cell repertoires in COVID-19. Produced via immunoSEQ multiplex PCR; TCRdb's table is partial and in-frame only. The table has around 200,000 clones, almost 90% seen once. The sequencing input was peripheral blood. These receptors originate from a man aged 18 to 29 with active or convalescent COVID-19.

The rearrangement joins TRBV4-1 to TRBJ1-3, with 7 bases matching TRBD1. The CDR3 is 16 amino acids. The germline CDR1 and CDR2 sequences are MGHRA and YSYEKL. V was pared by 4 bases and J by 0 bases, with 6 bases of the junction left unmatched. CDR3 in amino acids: CASSRGQASSGNTIYF. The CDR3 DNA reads TGCGCCAGCAGCCGAGGACAGGCTAGCTCTGGAAACACCATATATTTT.

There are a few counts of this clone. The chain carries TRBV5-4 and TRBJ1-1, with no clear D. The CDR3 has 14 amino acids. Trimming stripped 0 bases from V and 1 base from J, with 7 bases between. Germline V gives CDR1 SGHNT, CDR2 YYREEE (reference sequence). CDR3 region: CASSLDPGNTEAFF. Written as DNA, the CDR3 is TGTGCCAGCAGCTTGGATCCAGGGAACACTGAAGCTTTCTTT.

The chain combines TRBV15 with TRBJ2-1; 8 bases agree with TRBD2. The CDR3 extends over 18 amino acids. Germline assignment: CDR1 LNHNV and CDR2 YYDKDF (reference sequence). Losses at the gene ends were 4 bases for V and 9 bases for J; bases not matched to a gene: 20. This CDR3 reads CATSKSILLAGDLTEQFF. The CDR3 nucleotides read TGTGCCACCAGCAAATCGATCTTGCTAGCGGGTGATCTAACTGAGCAGTTCTTC.

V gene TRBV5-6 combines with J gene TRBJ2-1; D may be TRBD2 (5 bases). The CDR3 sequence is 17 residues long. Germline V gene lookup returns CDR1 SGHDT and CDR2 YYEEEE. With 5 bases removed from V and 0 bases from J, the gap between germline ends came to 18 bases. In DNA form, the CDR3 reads TGTGCCAGCAGTCTAAGTTTGGTCGGAGGCTCCTACAATGAGCAGTTCTTC. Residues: CASSLSLVGGSYNEQFF.

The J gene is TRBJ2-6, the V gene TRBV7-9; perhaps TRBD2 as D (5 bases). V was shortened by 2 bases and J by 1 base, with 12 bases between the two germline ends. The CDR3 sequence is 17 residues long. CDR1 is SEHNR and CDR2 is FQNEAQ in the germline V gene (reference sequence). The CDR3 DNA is TGTGCCAGCAGCTTACTCGTGGGAGTGTCTGGGGCCAACGTCCTGACTTTC. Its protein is CASSLLVGVSGANVLTF. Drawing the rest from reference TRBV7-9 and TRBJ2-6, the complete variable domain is DTGVSQNPRHKITKRGQNVTFRCDPISEHNRLYWYRQTLGQGPEFLTYFQNEAQLEKSRLLSDRFSAERPKGSFSTLEIQRTEQGDSAMYLCASSLLVGVSGANVLTFGAGSRLTVL.

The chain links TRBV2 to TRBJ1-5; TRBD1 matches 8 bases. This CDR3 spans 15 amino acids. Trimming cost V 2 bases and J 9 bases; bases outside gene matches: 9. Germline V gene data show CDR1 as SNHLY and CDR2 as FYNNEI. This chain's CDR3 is CASSESQGALLPQHF. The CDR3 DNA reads TGTGCCAGCAGTGAATCTCAGGGGGCGCTTCTGCCCCAGCATTTT.

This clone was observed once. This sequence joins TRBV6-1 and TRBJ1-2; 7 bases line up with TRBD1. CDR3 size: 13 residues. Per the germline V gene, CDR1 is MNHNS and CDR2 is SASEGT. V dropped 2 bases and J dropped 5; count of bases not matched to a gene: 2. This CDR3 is CASSERQGYGYTF. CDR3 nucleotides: TGTGCCAGCAGTGAAAGACAGGGATATGGCTACACCTTC.

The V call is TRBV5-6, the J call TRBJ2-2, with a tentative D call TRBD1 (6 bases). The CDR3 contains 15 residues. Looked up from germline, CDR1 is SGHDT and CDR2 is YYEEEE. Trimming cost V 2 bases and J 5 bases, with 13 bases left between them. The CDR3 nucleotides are TGTGCCAGCAGCTTCAGGGGTGTGTTGACCGGGGAGCTGTTTTTT. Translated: CASSFRGVLTGELFF.

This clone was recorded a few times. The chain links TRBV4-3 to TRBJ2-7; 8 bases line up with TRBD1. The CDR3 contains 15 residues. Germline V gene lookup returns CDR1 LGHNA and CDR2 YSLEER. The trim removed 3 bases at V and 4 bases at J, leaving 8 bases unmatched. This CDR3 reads CASSQGQGASYEQYF. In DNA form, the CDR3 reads TGCGCCAGCAGCCAGGGCCAGGGGGCGTCGTACGAGCAGTACTTC.

CDR3 region: CASSVGNGGRYEETQYF. Here the CDR3 DNA reads TGTGCCAGCAGCGTAGGAAACGGCGGGAGGTATGAAGAGACCCAGTACTTC. The V and J genes are TRBV9 and TRBJ2-5, with 8 bases identical to TRBD2. CDR3 length: 17 residues. V lost 0 bases, J lost 3 bases, and 10 bases stayed unmatched. Germline V gene lookup returns CDR1 SGDLS and CDR2 YYNGEE. The full variable domain, completed using reference TRBV9 and TRBJ2-5, is DSGVTQTPKHLITATGQRVTLRCSPRSGDLSVYWYQQSLDQGLQFLIQYYNGEERAKGNILERFSAQQFPDLHSELNLSSLELGDSALYFCASSVGNGGRYEETQYFGPGTRLLVL.

The CDR3 here is CASSQTGNTEAFF. The CDR3 DNA reads as TGTGCCAGCAGTCAGACAGGGAACACTGAAGCTTTCTTT. The chain recombines TRBV7-3 with TRBJ1-1, with D possibly matching TRBD1 (6 bases). Germline CDR1 SGHTA, CDR2 FQGTGA. V lost 6 bases and J 1 base, leaving 9 bases between the germline ends. The CDR3 covers 13 residues.

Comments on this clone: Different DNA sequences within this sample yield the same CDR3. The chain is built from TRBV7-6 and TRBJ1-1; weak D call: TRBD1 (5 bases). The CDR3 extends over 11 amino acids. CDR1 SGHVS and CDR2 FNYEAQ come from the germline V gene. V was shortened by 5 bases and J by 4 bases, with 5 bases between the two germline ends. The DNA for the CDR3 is TGTGCCAGCAGCCAGGGCACTGAAGCTTTCTTT. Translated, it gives CASSQGTEAFF.

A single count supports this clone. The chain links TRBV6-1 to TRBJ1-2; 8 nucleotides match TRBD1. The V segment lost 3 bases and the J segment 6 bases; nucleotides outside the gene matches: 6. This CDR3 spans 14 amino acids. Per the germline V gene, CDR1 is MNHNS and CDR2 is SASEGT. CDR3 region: CASSDWTGKDGYTF. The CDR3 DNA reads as TGTGCCAGCAGTGATTGGACAGGGAAGGATGGCTACACCTTC.

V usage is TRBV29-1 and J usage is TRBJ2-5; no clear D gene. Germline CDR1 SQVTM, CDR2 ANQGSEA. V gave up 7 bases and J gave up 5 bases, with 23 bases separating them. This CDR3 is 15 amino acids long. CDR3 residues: CSASPGLGPMETQYF. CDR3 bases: TGCAGCGCCTCCCCAGGCTTGGGCCCGATGGAGACCCAGTACTTC.

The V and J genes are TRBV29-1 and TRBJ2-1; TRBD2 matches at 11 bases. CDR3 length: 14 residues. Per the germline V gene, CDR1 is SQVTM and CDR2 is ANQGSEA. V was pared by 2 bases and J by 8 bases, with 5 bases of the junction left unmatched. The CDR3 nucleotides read TGCAGCGTTGAACAAGGGACTAGCGGTGATGAGCAGTTCTTC. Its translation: CSVEQGTSGDEQFF.

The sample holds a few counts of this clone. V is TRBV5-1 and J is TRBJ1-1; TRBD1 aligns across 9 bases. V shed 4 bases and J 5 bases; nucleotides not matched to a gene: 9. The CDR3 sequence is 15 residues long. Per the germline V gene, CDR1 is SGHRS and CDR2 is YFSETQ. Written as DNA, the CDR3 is TGCGCCAGCAGCGAGGACACAGGGGGCAGGACTGAAGCTTTCTTT. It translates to CASSEDTGGRTEAFF.

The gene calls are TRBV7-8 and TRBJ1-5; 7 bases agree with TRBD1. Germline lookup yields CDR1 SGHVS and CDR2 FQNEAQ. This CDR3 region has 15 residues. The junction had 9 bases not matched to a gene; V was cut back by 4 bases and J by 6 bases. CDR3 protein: CASSYQTGRGQPQHF. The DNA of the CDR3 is TGTGCCAGCAGCTACCAGACAGGGAGAGGTCAGCCCCAGCATTTT.

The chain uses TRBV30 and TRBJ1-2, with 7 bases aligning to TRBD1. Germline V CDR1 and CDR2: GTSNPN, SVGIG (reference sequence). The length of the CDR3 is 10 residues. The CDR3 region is CASDRPGYTF. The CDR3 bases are TGTGCATCGGACAGGCCTGGCTACACCTTC.